The entry below gives a single T cell receptor beta chain sequence along with its context. The antigen remains unidentified. This record comes from a study of cytomegalovirus exposure and HLA in healthy donors. Study-wide results and limits: For TCR beta chains, V- and J-gene trimming was later linked to a missense DCLRE1C variant.

The PCR was carried out with 60 Vbeta primers and 13 Jbeta primers. How the authors handled the data: Later, an analysis found 75 million to 90 million unique TCR beta chains, and 9.5 million to 12 million of these were shared. Profiled with immunoSEQ multiplex PCR; TCRdb holds only in-frame clones, not every one. That table is the source of V, J and clone size, and D and trimming were worked out from the DNA. Counted here are some 180,000 clones, more than 75% occurring once; the ten biggest clones make up about 2.5%. The CDR3 spans 16 residues. Germline lookup yields CDR1 SGDLS and CDR2 YYNGEE. The sequenced sample consisted of PBMCs. The chain has TRBV9 and TRBJ2-5; a weak D match, TRBD2 (7 bases). The J call may be mistaken, given a closer DNA end match to TRBJ2-7. This receptor was obtained from a woman aged 25 to 45 in good health and CMV-seropositive. The CDR3 sequence is CASSVREGTQLYEQYF. The CDR3 DNA is TGTGCCAGCAGCGTTAGGGAGGGGACACAACTGTACGAGCAGTACTTC.